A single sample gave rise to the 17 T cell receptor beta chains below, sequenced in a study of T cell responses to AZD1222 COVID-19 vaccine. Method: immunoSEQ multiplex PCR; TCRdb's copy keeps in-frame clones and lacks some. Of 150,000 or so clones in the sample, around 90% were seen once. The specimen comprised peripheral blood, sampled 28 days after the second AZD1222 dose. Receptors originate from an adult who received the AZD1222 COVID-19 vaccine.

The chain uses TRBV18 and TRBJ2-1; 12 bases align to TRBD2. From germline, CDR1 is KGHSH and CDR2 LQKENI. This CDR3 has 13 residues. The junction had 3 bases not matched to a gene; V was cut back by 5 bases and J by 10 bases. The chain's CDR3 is CASSSSGGEEQFF. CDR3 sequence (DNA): TGTGCCAGCTCATCTAGCGGGGGGGAAGAGCAGTTCTTC.

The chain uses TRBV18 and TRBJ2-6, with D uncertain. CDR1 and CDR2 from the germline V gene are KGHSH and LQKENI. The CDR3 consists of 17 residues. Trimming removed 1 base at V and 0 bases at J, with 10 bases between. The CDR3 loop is CASSPQSPSSGANVLTF. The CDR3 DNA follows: TGTGCCAGCTCACCACAGAGCCCGAGCTCTGGGGCCAACGTCCTGACTTTC.

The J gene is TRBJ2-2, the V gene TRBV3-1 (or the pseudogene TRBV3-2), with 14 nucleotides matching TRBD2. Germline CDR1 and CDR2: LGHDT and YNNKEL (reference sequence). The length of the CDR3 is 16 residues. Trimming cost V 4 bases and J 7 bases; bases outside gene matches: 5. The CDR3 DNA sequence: TGTGCCAGCAGCCGGACTAGCGGGGGGCCCAGCGGGGAGCTGTTTTTT. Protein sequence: CASSRTSGGPSGELFF.

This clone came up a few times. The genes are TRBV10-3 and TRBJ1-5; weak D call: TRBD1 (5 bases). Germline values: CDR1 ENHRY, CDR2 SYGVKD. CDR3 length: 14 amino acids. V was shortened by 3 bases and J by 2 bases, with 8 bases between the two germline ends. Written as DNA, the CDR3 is TGTGCCATCAGTGAAGGGGATGGCAATCAGCCCCAGCATTTT. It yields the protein CAISEGDGNQPQHF.

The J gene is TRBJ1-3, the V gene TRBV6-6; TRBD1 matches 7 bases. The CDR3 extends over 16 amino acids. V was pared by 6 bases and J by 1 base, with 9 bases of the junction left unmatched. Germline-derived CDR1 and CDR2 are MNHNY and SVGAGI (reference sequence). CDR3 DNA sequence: TGTGCCAGCAGCCTCGGCAGGACAGGATCTGGAAACACCATATATTTT. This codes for CASSLGRTGSGNTIYF.

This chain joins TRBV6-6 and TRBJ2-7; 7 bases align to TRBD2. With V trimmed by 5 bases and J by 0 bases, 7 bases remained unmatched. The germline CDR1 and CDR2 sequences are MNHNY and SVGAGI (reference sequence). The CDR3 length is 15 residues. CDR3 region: CASSPGTKSSYEQYF. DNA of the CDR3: TGTGCCAGCAGTCCCGGGACTAAAAGCTCCTACGAGCAGTACTTC.

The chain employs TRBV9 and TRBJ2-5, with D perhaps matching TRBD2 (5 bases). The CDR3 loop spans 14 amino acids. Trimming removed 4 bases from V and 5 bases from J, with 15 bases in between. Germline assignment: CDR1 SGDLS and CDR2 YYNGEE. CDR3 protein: CASSQRVGWETQYF. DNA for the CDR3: TGTGCCAGCAGCCAGAGGGTAGGATGGGAGACCCAGTACTTC.

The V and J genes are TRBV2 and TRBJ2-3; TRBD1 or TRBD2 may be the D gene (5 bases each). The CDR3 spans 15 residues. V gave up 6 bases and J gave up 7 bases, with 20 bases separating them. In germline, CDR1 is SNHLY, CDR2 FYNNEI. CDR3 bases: TGTGCCAGCAGGGCAATGGGGGAGAGTCAAAATACGCAGTATTTT. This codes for CASRAMGESQNTQYF.

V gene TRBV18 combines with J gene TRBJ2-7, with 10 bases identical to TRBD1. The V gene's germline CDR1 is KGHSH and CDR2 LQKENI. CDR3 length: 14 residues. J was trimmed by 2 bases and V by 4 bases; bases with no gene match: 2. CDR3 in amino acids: CASSQGTGAYEQYF. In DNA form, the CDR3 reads TGTGCCAGCTCACAAGGGACAGGGGCCTACGAGCAGTACTTC.

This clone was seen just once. CDR3 in DNA: TGTGCCAGCAGTACACAGGGAGGGTACGAGCAGTACTTC. It yields the protein CASSTQGGYEQYF. This chain joins TRBV6-5 and TRBJ2-7, with a possible D match to TRBD2 (7 bases). This CDR3 has 13 residues. V lost 5 bases and J lost 4, with 12 bases in between. The germline V gene has CDR1 MNHEY and CDR2 SVGAGI.

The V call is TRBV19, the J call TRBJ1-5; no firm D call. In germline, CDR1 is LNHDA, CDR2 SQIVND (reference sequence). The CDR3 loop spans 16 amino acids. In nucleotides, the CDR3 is TGTGCTACAGCGGCAGTTACCGGAGTTAGCAATCAGCCCCAGCATTTT. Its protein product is CATAAVTGVSNQPQHF.

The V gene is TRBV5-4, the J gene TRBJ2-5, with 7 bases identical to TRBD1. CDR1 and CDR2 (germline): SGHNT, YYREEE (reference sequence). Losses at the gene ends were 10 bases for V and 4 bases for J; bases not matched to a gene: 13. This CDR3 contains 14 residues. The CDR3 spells CAVTLYRGAETQYF. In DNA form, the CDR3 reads TGTGCCGTCACTTTATACAGGGGAGCAGAGACCCAGTACTTC.

The CDR3 loop is CASSSRGYPDTQYF. In DNA, the CDR3 is TGTGCCAGCAGCTCCAGGGGTTACCCAGATACGCAGTATTTT. The chain recombines TRBV5-4 with TRBJ2-3; TRBD1 is a possible D gene (6 bases). V gave up 3 bases and J gave up 4 bases, with 12 bases separating them. The CDR3 covers 14 residues. Germline V gene sequence: CDR1 SGHNT, CDR2 YYREEE (reference sequence).

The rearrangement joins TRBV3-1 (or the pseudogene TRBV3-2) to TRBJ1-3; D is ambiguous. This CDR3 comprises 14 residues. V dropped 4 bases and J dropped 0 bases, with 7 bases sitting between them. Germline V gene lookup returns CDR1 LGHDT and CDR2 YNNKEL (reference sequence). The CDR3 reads CASSPVLSGNTIYF. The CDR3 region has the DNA TGTGCCAGCAGCCCTGTCCTCTCTGGAAACACCATATATTTT.

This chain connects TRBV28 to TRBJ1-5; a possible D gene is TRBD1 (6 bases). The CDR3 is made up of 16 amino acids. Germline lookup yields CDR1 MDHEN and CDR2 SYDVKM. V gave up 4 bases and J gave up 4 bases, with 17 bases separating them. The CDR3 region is CASSSGQQRKNQPQHF. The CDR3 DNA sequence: TGTGCCAGCAGTTCAGGACAGCAGCGGAAGAATCAGCCCCAGCATTTT.

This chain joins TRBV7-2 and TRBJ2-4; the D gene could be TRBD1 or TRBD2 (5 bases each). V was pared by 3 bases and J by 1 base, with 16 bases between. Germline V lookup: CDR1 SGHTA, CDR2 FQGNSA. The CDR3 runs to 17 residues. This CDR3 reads CASSFASEGLAKNIQYF. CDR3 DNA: TGTGCCAGCAGCTTTGCAAGCGAGGGGTTGGCCAAAAACATTCAGTACTTC.

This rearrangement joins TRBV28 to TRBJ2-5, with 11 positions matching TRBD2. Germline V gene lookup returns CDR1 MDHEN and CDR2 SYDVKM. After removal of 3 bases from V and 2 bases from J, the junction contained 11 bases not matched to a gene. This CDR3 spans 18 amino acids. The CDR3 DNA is TGTGCCAGCAGTTTGTACGCTCCGGGACTAGCGGAGCAAGAGACCCAGTACTTC. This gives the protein CASSLYAPGLAEQETQYF.